These 24 T cell receptor beta chains share one sample of origin, sequenced in a study of blood T cell repertoires in COVID-19. Sequenced by immunoSEQ multiplex PCR; TCRdb stores in-frame clones only, minus some. The table includes some 150,000 clones, 87% detected once. Sequenced: peripheral blood. These receptors came from a woman aged 55-75 years with active or convalescent COVID-19.

This chain joins TRBV29-1 and TRBJ1-1, with D tentatively TRBD1 (5 bases). Per germline, CDR1 SQVTM and CDR2 ANQGSEA. The CDR3 covers 12 residues. V was clipped by 4 bases and J by 6 bases, with 12 bases between them. CDR3 loop: CSVASGGAEAFF. CDR3 DNA sequence: TGCAGCGTTGCCTCGGGGGGTGCTGAAGCTTTCTTT.

The V call is TRBV19, the J call TRBJ1-5; TRBD1 agrees at 8 bases. CDR3 length: 13 residues. The germline V gene has CDR1 LNHDA and CDR2 SQIVND (reference sequence). The V segment lost 6 bases and the J segment 7 bases; nucleotides outside the gene matches: 5. The CDR3: CASSRDRRQPQHF. The CDR3 region has the DNA TGTGCCAGTAGCCGGGACAGGAGACAGCCCCAGCATTTT.

The chain carries TRBV19 and TRBJ2-6; 9 bases match TRBD2. This CDR3 spans 18 amino acids. Germline assignment: CDR1 LNHDA and CDR2 SQIVND (reference sequence). Trimming cost V 5 bases and J 0 bases; bases outside gene matches: 8. This CDR3 reads CASSFNSGGSSGANVLTF. CDR3 nucleotides: TGTGCCAGTAGTTTCAATAGCGGGGGAAGCTCTGGGGCCAACGTCCTGACTTTC.

The chain combines TRBV9 with TRBJ1-4; D gene ambiguous. Trimming took 0 bases from V and 6 from J, leaving 6 bases between them. This CDR3 is 13 amino acids long. The germline V gene has CDR1 SGDLS and CDR2 YYNGEE. The CDR3 sequence is CASSVGADEKLFF. DNA for the CDR3: TGTGCCAGCAGCGTAGGGGCTGATGAAAAACTGTTTTTT. Full variable domain (missing parts from reference TRBV9 and TRBJ1-4): DSGVTQTPKHLITATGQRVTLRCSPRSGDLSVYWYQQSLDQGLQFLIQYYNGEERAKGNILERFSAQQFPDLHSELNLSSLELGDSALYFCASSVGADEKLFFGSGTQLSVL.

V is TRBV7-9 and J is TRBJ2-1; tentatively, D is TRBD2 (6 bases). Germline CDR1 reads SEHNR; CDR2 reads FQNEAQ (reference sequence). The CDR3 totals 15 residues. V was pared by 5 bases and J by 2 bases, with 13 bases between. The CDR3: CASSTYSGPYNEQFF. CDR3 in DNA: TGTGCCAGCAGCACCTATAGCGGCCCCTACAATGAGCAGTTCTTC.

The chain carries TRBV7-2 and TRBJ2-3; 11 nucleotides match TRBD2. In germline, CDR1 is SGHTA, CDR2 FQGNSA. This CDR3 is built from 16 residues. Trimming took 4 bases from V and 8 from J; bases not matched to a gene: 11. CDR3 bases: TGTGCCAGCAGCTCTATTAGCGGGGGGGCGGTGGGTACGCAGTATTTT. Translated, it gives CASSSISGGAVGTQYF.

V is TRBV19 and J is TRBJ1-1, with 9 positions matching TRBD1. This CDR3 comprises 17 residues. Germline CDR1 is LNHDA and CDR2 is SQIVND (reference sequence). After removal of 5 bases from V and 1 base from J, the junction contained 11 bases not matched to a gene. The CDR3 loop is CASSYSGQGAGNTEAFF. Written as DNA, the CDR3 is TGTGCCAGTAGTTACTCGGGACAGGGTGCAGGGAACACTGAAGCTTTCTTT. Looking up the rest from reference TRBV19 and TRBJ1-1 gives the full variable domain: DGGITQSPKYLFRKEGQNVTLSCEQNLNHDAMYWYRQDPGQGLRLIYYSQIVNDFQKGDIAEGYSVSREKKESFPLTVTSAQKNPTAFYLCASSYSGQGAGNTEAFFGQGTRLTVV.

This clone was counted a few times. The CDR3 protein is CASSPQQGSGNTIYF. CDR3 coding DNA: TGTGCCAGCAGCCCGCAGCAGGGCTCTGGAAACACCATATATTTT. V is TRBV7-8 and J is TRBJ1-3; tentative D call: TRBD1 (5 bases). Between the trimmed V and J ends, which lost 5 bases and 0 bases, there was a span of 11 bases. This CDR3 is built from 15 residues. Germline V gene data show CDR1 as SGHVS and CDR2 as FQNEAQ.

The CDR3 DNA sequence: TGCAGCGCGTTACAGGGGGCGGACTATGGCTACACCTTC. Its translation is CSALQGADYGYTF. The chain uses TRBV29-1 and TRBJ1-2, with 9 nucleotides matching TRBD1. Germline V gene sequence: CDR1 SQVTM, CDR2 ANQGSEA. After removal of 7 bases from V and 3 bases from J, the junction contained 6 bases not matched to a gene. This CDR3 comprises 13 residues. Combining the CDR3 with reference TRBV29-1 and TRBJ1-2 gives the whole variable domain SAVISQKPSRDICQRGTSLTIQCQVDSQVTMMFWYRQQPGQSLTLIATANQGSEATYESGFVIDKFPISRPNLTFSTLTVSNMSPEDSSIYLCSALQGADYGYTFGSGTRLTVV.

The chain is built from TRBV18 and TRBJ1-3; the D is unclear. CDR1 and CDR2 (germline): KGHSH, LQKENI. The CDR3 is 15 residues long. Between the trimmed V and J ends, which lost 3 bases and 4 bases, there was a span of 13 bases. The CDR3 here is CASSPGLILGNTIYF. The CDR3 nucleotides read TGTGCCAGCTCACCCGGACTGATTCTGGGAAACACCATATATTTT. The variable domain in full, completed from reference TRBV18 and TRBJ1-3, reads NAGVMQNPRHLVRRRGQEARLRCSPMKGHSHVYWYRQLPEEGLKFMVYLQKENIIDESGMPKERFSAEFPKEGPSILRIQQVVRGDSAAYFCASSPGLILGNTIYFGEGSWLTVV.

The rearrangement links TRBV18 to TRBJ1-1; 10 nucleotides match TRBD1. The ends lost 5 bases at V and 2 bases at J; junction bases unmatched: 8. CDR3 size: 16 residues. CDR1 KGHSH and CDR2 LQKENI come from the germline V gene. In DNA form, the CDR3 reads TGTGCCAGCTCATTTACCGGGACAGGGGACAACACTGAAGCTTTCTTT. Translated, it gives CASSFTGTGDNTEAFF.

The V gene is TRBV19, the J gene TRBJ2-2, with 11 bases matching TRBD2. The CDR3 covers 15 residues. V shed 7 bases, J shed 8 bases, and the junction held 9 bases outside the gene matches. CDR1 is LNHDA and CDR2 is SQIVND in the germline V gene (reference sequence). The CDR3 nucleotides read TGTGCCAGTAAGCTAGCGGGGGGCACCACGGGGGAGCTGTTTTTT. It encodes CASKLAGGTTGELFF.

The chain uses TRBV7-2 and TRBJ2-2; D is possibly TRBD2 (6 bases). Germline assignment: CDR1 SGHTA and CDR2 FQGNSA. The V end was cut by 4 bases, the J end by 6 bases, with 15 bases between. This CDR3 is 15 amino acids long. CDR3 sequence: CASSSGSFFPGELFF. DNA of the CDR3: TGTGCCAGCAGCTCCGGGAGCTTCTTCCCCGGGGAGCTGTTTTTT. Supplemented by reference TRBV7-2 and TRBJ2-2, the full variable domain reads GAGVSQSPSNKVTEKGKDVELRCDPISGHTALYWYRQSLGQGLEFLIYFQGNSAPDKSGLPSDRFSAERTGGSVSTLTIQRTQQEDSAVYLCASSSGSFFPGELFFGEGSRLTVL.

The rearrangement uses TRBV4-1 and TRBJ2-1; 8 positions agree with TRBD2. CDR1 and CDR2 from the germline V gene are MGHRA and YSYEKL. CDR3 length: 17 amino acids. The V segment lost 4 bases and the J segment 8 bases; nucleotides outside the gene matches: 16. The CDR3 DNA is TGCGCCAGCAGCCCGGGGGGCGGGGGGAGTTTTGGAGATGAGCAGTTCTTC. This sequence encodes CASSPGGGGSFGDEQFF.

Notes on this clone: Relative to the germline gene, one junction end is altered; a read error may explain this. V usage is TRBV10-3 and J usage is TRBJ2-7; TRBD1 matches 7 bases. The CDR3 contains 12 residues. CDR1 and CDR2 from the germline V gene are ENHRY and SYGVKD. This CDR3 reads CAIREGTDGQVF. CDR3 in DNA: TGTGCCATCAGGGAAGGGACAGATGGTCAGGTCTTC.

The genes are TRBV5-6 and TRBJ2-7; maybe TRBD1 (7 bases). The CDR3 runs to 14 residues. Germline V gene sequence: CDR1 SGHDT, CDR2 YYEEEE. Trimming pared 2 bases from V and 4 bases from J, leaving 13 bases between. CDR3 loop: CASSFGQGGYEQYF. In DNA, the CDR3 is TGTGCCAGCAGCTTTGGGCAGGGGGGTTACGAGCAGTACTTC.

CDR3 region: CASSIGDEQFF. The CDR3 DNA is TGTGCCAGCAGCATTGGAGATGAGCAGTTCTTC. The V call is TRBV21-1, the J call TRBJ2-1; TRBD2, as called in the table, went unchecked against the DNA. TRBV21-1 is a pseudogene segment. The CDR3 is 11 amino acids.

This chain uses TRBV7-2 with TRBJ1-3, with 8 positions matching TRBD1. The germline gives CDR1 SGHTA, CDR2 FQGNSA. V lost 4 bases to trimming and J lost 2 bases; unmatched junction nucleotides: 1. CDR3 size: 14 residues. In DNA form, the CDR3 reads TGTGCCAGCAGCTCGGACAGGGCTGGAAACACCATATATTTT. Its protein is CASSSDRAGNTIYF.

The rearrangement links TRBV5-5 to TRBJ2-2, with 10 bases matching TRBD1. V shed 5 bases, J shed 3 bases, and the junction held 1 base outside the gene matches. Germline loops: CDR1 SGHKS, CDR2 YYEKEE (reference sequence). The CDR3 totals 14 residues. The CDR3 reads CASRTGGDTGELFF. In DNA, the CDR3 is TGTGCCAGCAGGACAGGGGGCGACACCGGGGAGCTGTTTTTT.

In its sample, this clone was seen a few times. This chain links TRBV12-3 or TRBV12-4 with TRBJ1-1; TRBD1 might be the D (6 bases). This CDR3 is built from 12 residues. V lost 5 bases to trimming and J lost 4 bases, with 8 bases between them. DNA for the CDR3: TGTGCCAGCAGTGGCAGGGGCACTGAAGCTTTCTTT. It yields the protein CASSGRGTEAFF.

CDR3 amino acids: CASRLSTGATGELFF. The CDR3 nucleotides read TGTGCCAGCAGGCTATCGACAGGGGCGACCGGGGAGCTGTTTTTT. V gene TRBV2 combines with J gene TRBJ2-2; TRBD1 aligns across 8 bases. The junction had 8 bases not matched to a gene; V was cut back by 6 bases and J by 5 bases. The CDR3 is made up of 15 amino acids. Germline-derived CDR1 and CDR2 are SNHLY and FYNNEI.

This CDR3 reads CASSLTPTGGGYTF. The CDR3 coding sequence is TGTGCCAGCAGTTTAACCCCGACAGGGGGTGGCTACACCTTC. J is TRBJ1-2 and V is TRBV27; 9 nucleotides match TRBD1. Germline loops: CDR1 MNHEY, CDR2 SMNVEV (reference sequence). Trimming at V came to 2 bases and at J to 7 bases, leaving 5 bases not matched to a gene. CDR3 length: 14 residues.

V gene TRBV3-1 (or the pseudogene TRBV3-2) combines with J gene TRBJ2-2; possibly TRBD1 for D (5 bases). Germline V gene lookup returns CDR1 LGHDT and CDR2 YNNKEL (reference sequence). The CDR3 covers 14 residues. V lost 5 bases, J lost 7 bases, and 14 bases lay in between. CDR3: CASSSLLGDGELFF. CDR3 in DNA: TGTGCCAGCAGCTCCCTTCTAGGGGACGGGGAGCTGTTTTTT.

The chain employs TRBV5-1 and TRBJ1-1; D not resolved. V lost 4 bases and J 4 bases, leaving 14 bases between the germline ends. The germline V gene encodes CDR1 SGHRS and CDR2 YFSETQ. The CDR3 is 14 amino acids. This CDR3 is CASSTSGGSTEAFF. CDR3 coding DNA: TGCGCCAGCAGCACGTCAGGAGGGAGCACTGAAGCTTTCTTT.